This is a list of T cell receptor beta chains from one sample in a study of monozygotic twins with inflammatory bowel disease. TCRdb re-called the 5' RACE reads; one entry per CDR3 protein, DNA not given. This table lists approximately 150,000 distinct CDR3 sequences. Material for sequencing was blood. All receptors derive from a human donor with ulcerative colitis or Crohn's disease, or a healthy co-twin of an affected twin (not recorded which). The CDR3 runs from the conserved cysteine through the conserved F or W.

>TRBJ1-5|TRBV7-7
CASSRGRDQPQHF
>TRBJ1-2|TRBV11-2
CASSFPPRSNYGYTF
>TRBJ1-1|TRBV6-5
CASSLSSYTEAFF
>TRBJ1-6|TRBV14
CASSQESGGVLISPLHF
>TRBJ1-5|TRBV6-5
CASSYSGDQPQHF
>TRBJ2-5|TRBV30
CAWSVGLETQYF
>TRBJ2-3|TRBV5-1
CASSLYGLAADTQYF
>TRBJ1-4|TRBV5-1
CASSLSPGGAEKLFF
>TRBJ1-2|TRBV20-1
CSAKQGSYGYTF
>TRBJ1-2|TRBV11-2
CASSPRNQLNYGYTF
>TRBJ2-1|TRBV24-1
CATSDLPGRGKSSYNEQFF
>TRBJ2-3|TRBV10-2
CASSEAAGARTDTQYF
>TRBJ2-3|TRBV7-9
CASSFTADTQYF
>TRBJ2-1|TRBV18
CASSPETSRYNEQFF
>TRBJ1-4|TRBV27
CASSLLGRREKLFF
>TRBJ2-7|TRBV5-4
CASSHKGAYEQYF
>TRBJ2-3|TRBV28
CASNPQRGRDTQYF
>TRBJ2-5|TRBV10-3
CAISPGDETQYF
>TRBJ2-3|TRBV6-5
CASSYNKREPTTDTQYF
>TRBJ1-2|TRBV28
CASSFPAGTGVRGYTF
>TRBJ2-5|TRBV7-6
CASSLTGRSGETQYF
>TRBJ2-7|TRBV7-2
CASSAGTGTDEQYF
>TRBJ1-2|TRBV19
CASSITGTNYGYTF
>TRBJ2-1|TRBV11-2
CASSLGLGVEQFF
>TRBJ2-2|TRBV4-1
CASMRLWTGSTGELFF
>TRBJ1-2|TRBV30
CAWIREDRPEDYGYTF
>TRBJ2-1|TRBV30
CAWDTSGYYNEQFF
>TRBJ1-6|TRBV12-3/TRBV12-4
CASSRTTGLANSPLHF
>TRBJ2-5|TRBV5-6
CASSPAGETQYF
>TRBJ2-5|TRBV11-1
CASSLGVRDRGAEETQYF
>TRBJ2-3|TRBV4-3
CASSQDGAGVGDTQYF
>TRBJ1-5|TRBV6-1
CASSEGGGNQPQHF
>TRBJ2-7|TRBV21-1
CASSKGHREYF
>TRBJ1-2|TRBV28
CASSPHTGADYGYTF
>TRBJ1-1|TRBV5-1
CASSPDSTEAFF
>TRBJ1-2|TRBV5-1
CASSFRPPGARREGYTF
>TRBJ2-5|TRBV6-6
CASRGAGETQYF
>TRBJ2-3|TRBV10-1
CASSDPPTDTQYF
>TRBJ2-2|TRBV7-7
CASSFTSGRAQTGELFF
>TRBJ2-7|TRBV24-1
CATARGGGSYEQYF
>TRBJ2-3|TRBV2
CASSQRGDTDTQYF
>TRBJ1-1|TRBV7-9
CASSLEVITEAFF
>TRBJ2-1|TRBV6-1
CASSGLAGNSYNEQFF
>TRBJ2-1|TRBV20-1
CSARDPQYNEQFF
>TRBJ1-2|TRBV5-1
CASSPGTADGYTF
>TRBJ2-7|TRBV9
CASSFGLMNHEQYF
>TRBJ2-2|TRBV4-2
CASSQGELAGEDAGELFF
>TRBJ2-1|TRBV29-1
CSVELASGGAYNEQFF
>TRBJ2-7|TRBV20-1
CSARDPQRGWSYEQYF
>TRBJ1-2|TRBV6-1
CASTWVPYGNRVYGYTF
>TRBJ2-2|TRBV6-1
CASRRAEANTGELFF
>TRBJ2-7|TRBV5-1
CASSLAGHYEQYF
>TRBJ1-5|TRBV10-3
CAASRQNNQPQHF
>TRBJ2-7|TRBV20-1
CSARASLAYEQYF
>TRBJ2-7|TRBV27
CASSSRRDEQYF
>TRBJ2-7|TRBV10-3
CAISGGTGSSYEQYF
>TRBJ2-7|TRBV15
CATSRDSTYEQYF
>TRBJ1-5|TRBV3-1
CASSQTGTRNQPQHF
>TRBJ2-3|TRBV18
CASSPPGGATDTQYF